Shown below are 26 T cell receptor beta chains from a single sample sequenced in a study of CD8+CD57+ T cells in acquired aplastic anemia. Genomic DNA provided the template from which TCR beta VDJ and CDR3 profiles were obtained. From the reads, TCRdb called clonotypes with MiXCR, one entry per CDR3 protein. The data show about 190,000 distinct CDR3 sequences, with approximately 49% seen just once and 15% to 20% held by the top ten. Specimen: sorted CD4+, CD8+, or CD8+CD57+ T cells (not recorded which) from PBMCs. These receptor sequences come from a human donor in good health, serving as a control.

The chain combines TRBV5-4 with TRBJ2-7, with 9 bases that match TRBD1. In germline, CDR1 is SGHNT, CDR2 YYREEE (reference sequence). Unmatched junction bases numbered 7, after V lost 3 bases and J lost 3 bases. The CDR3 length is 15 residues. The CDR3 here is CASSSTGTGNYEQYF. The DNA of the CDR3 is TGTGCCAGCAGCTCCACCGGGACAGGGAACTACGAGCAGTACTTC.

The chain has TRBV5-1 and TRBJ2-5; unclear D gene. The germline gives CDR1 SGHRS, CDR2 YFSETQ. V was pared by 0 bases and J by 0 bases, with 6 bases between. This CDR3 has 14 residues. The CDR3 region is CASSLGTYQETQYF. In nucleotides, the CDR3 is TGCGCCAGCAGCTTGGGGACGTACCAAGAGACCCAGTACTTC.

In this sample, this clonotype turned up a few times. The rearrangement links TRBV7-6 to TRBJ1-4; no definite D call. Germline V gives CDR1 SGHVS, CDR2 FNYEAQ. The V end lost 1 base, the J end lost 3 bases, and 9 bases lay between the germline ends. CDR3 length: 15 residues. The CDR3 reads CASSLEFGANEKLFF. The DNA for the CDR3 is TGTGCCAGCAGCTTAGAGTTCGGGGCTAATGAAAAACTGTTTTTT.

V usage is TRBV20-1 and J usage is TRBJ2-7; the match to TRBD1 covers 8 bases. The CDR3 sequence is 14 residues long. The germline gives CDR1 DFQATT, CDR2 SNEGSKA (reference sequence). The J segment lost 2 bases and the V segment lost 3 bases, leaving 6 bases of the junction unmatched. CDR3 nucleotides: TGCAGTGCTAGGGGACAGGCTTTCACCTACGAGCAGTACTTC. Its protein is CSARGQAFTYEQYF.

The V call is TRBV6-5, the J call TRBJ1-5, with D tentatively TRBD1 (6 bases). Germline assignment: CDR1 MNHEY and CDR2 SVGAGI. The germline V and J ends were trimmed by 4 bases and 14 bases, with 18 bases remaining between them. The CDR3 has 13 amino acids. DNA for the CDR3: TGTGCCAGCAGTTTAGGGAGGGGGGGCTACGAGCATTTT. It yields the protein CASSLGRGGYEHF.

V is TRBV19 and J is TRBJ1-5; 9 bases align to TRBD1. Germline assignment: CDR1 LNHDA and CDR2 SQIVND (reference sequence). V shed 4 bases and J 0 bases; nucleotides not matched to a gene: 1. There are 15 residues in the CDR3. CDR3 protein: CASSRQGVSNQPQHF. In DNA form, the CDR3 reads TGTGCCAGTAGTAGACAGGGGGTTAGCAATCAGCCCCAGCATTTT.

This clonotype came up many times. The rearrangement uses TRBV15 and TRBJ2-1, with D perhaps TRBD1 (7 bases). Trimming removed 0 bases at V and 6 bases at J, with 12 bases between. The germline CDR1 and CDR2 sequences are LNHNV and YYDKDF (reference sequence). The length of the CDR3 is 15 residues. In DNA, the CDR3 is TGTGCCACCAGCAGAGATCCAGGGGGGCTCAATGAGCAGTTCTTC. This translates into CATSRDPGGLNEQFF.

The chain has TRBV19 and TRBJ2-7; possibly TRBD1 for D (5 bases). This CDR3 comprises 15 residues. Trimming left V 4 bases short and J 3 bases short, with 16 bases between. Germline CDR1 reads LNHDA; CDR2 reads SQIVND (reference sequence). CDR3 in DNA: TGTGCCAGTAGTACGACTTCGACAGCACGCTACGAGCAGTACTTC. This encodes CASSTTSTARYEQYF.

The gene calls are TRBV6-1 and TRBJ1-2, with D perhaps TRBD1 (6 bases). Trimming took 8 bases from V and 6 from J, leaving 16 bases between them. This CDR3 comprises 13 residues. Germline values: CDR1 MNHNS, CDR2 SASEGT. The CDR3 DNA follows: TGTGCCAGCGACCAACAGGGACGAGATGGCTACACCTTC. Translated: CASDQQGRDGYTF.

V is TRBV19 and J is TRBJ2-7; 9 bases agree with TRBD1. The germline V gene encodes CDR1 LNHDA and CDR2 SQIVND (reference sequence). The length of the CDR3 is 16 residues. V was clipped by 7 bases and J by 5 bases; unmatched bases: 15. Here the CDR3 reads CASTSAGRDRAHEQYF. CDR3 sequence (DNA): TGTGCCAGTACCTCAGCAGGAAGGGACAGGGCCCACGAGCAGTACTTC.

In this sample, this clonotype turned up many times. This chain uses TRBV7-2 with TRBJ2-7, with 9 bases aligning to TRBD1. With 5 bases clipped from V and 1 base from J, the junction kept 9 bases outside the gene matches. CDR1 is SGHTA and CDR2 is FQGNSA in the germline V gene. The CDR3 runs to 16 residues. Here the CDR3 reads CASSAHPGQGSYEQYF. DNA for the CDR3: TGTGCCAGCAGCGCCCACCCGGGACAGGGATCCTACGAGCAGTACTTC.

This clonotype was seen many times. The chain joins TRBV19 to TRBJ1-5; 8 positions agree with TRBD1. The germline V gene encodes CDR1 LNHDA and CDR2 SQIVND (reference sequence). V lost 2 bases and J lost 6; bases outside the gene matches: 9. The CDR3 is made up of 16 amino acids. The CDR3 region has the DNA TGTGCCAGTAGTATAACGGCAGGGGGCATCTCTCAGCCCCAGCATTTT. Encoded protein: CASSITAGGISQPQHF.

This chain joins TRBV10-2 and TRBJ1-2; D not certain. The CDR3 runs to 15 residues. The germline V gene encodes CDR1 WSHSY and CDR2 SAAADI. V was shortened by 3 bases and J by 4 bases, with 15 bases between the two germline ends. The DNA for the CDR3 is TGCGCCAGCAGTGACCCGGGAGGATGGGGCTATGGCTACACCTTC. Its protein is CASSDPGGWGYGYTF.

This clonotype occurred many times. The chain has TRBV19 and TRBJ1-1; 7 nucleotides align to TRBD1. Per germline, CDR1 LNHDA and CDR2 SQIVND (reference sequence). The CDR3 contains 17 residues. Trimming at V came to 5 bases and at J to 0 bases, leaving 12 bases not matched to a gene. The CDR3 DNA reads as TGTGCCAGTAGTTCTCATCTTGGACAGGCCATGAACACTGAAGCTTTCTTT. Protein: CASSSHLGQAMNTEAFF.

This clonotype was picked up many times. CDR3 protein: CAISESMGEKLFF. The CDR3 nucleotides are TGTGCCATCAGTGAGTCTATGGGGGAAAAACTGTTTTTT. This chain links TRBV10-3 with TRBJ1-4, with D unresolved. The CDR3 extends over 13 amino acids. V lost 0 bases to trimming and J lost 8 bases, with 7 bases between them. Per the germline V gene, CDR1 is ENHRY and CDR2 is SYGVKD.

This chain joins TRBV5-1 and TRBJ2-6; 8 bases are a match to TRBD1. The J call may be mistaken, given a closer DNA end match to TRBJ2-7. The germline gives CDR1 SGHRS, CDR2 YFSETQ. CDR3 length equals 14 residues. Written as DNA, the CDR3 is TGCGCCAGCAGCTTGGGGACAGGGCTGGGGGAGCAGTACTTC. This gives the protein CASSLGTGLGEQYF.

The chain combines TRBV10-2 with TRBJ2-3; TRBD2 aligns across 8 bases. Per the germline V gene, CDR1 is WSHSY and CDR2 is SAAADI. Losses at the gene ends were 6 bases for V and 4 bases for J; bases not matched to a gene: 3. CDR3 length: 13 residues. CDR3 coding DNA: TGCGCCAGCAGCACCGGGGGGGCAGATACGCAGTATTTT. Amino acids: CASSTGGADTQYF.

This sequence joins TRBV10-3 and TRBJ2-7; TRBD2 is a possible D gene (5 bases). The CDR3 is 13 amino acids. Germline loops: CDR1 ENHRY, CDR2 SYGVKD. The CDR3, as DNA: TGTGCTATCGGAGGAGGATCAACCTACGAGCAGTACTTC. Amino acids: CAIGGGSTYEQYF.

This clonotype was counted once. The V gene is TRBV25-1, the J gene TRBJ2-7, with D tentatively TRBD2 (5 bases). Trimming left V 3 bases short and J 2 bases short, with 17 bases between. The CDR3 extends over 16 amino acids. Looked up from germline, CDR1 is MGHDK and CDR2 is SYGVNS. As DNA, the CDR3 is TGTGCCAGCAGTGACCTTCCTAGCCCCCCACCCTACGAGCAGTACTTC. This gives the protein CASSDLPSPPPYEQYF.

A few counts support this clonotype. V usage is TRBV3-1 and J usage is TRBJ2-1; TRBD2 might be the D (5 bases). The CDR3 contains 15 residues. Trimming stripped 2 bases from V and 4 bases from J, with 12 bases between. Germline V gene data show CDR1 as LGHDT and CDR2 as YNNKEL (reference sequence). The CDR3 reads CASSQFSANYNEQFF. DNA of the CDR3: TGTGCCAGCAGCCAATTTAGCGCGAATTACAATGAGCAGTTCTTC.

The V call is TRBV6-5, the J call TRBJ2-1, with 7 positions matching TRBD2. This CDR3 has 14 amino acids. V was pared by 0 bases and J by 7 bases, with 3 bases of the junction left unmatched. Looked up from germline, CDR1 is MNHEY and CDR2 is SVGAGI. The CDR3 spells CASSYSREGNEQFF. In nucleotides, the CDR3 is TGTGCCAGCAGTTACTCCAGGGAGGGAAATGAGCAGTTCTTC.

The J gene is TRBJ1-1, the V gene TRBV2; 9 nucleotides line up with TRBD1. Germline CDR1 is SNHLY and CDR2 is FYNNEI. The CDR3 runs to 16 residues. V trimming: 0 bases; J trimming: 5 bases; junction bases outside the gene matches: 7. DNA for the CDR3: TGTGCCAGCAGTGAAGCGATACAGGGGGCAGGAACTGAAGCTTTCTTT. Amino acid sequence: CASSEAIQGAGTEAFF.

The genes are TRBV15 and TRBJ2-1; 8 bases line up with TRBD1. Germline loops: CDR1 LNHNV, CDR2 YYDKDF (reference sequence). V lost 3 bases to trimming and J lost 5 bases; unmatched junction nucleotides: 9. CDR3 length: 16 amino acids. The CDR3 spells CATSRGRQGQNNEQFF. In DNA, the CDR3 is TGTGCCACCAGCAGGGGTAGACAGGGGCAGAACAATGAGCAGTTCTTC.

This chain uses TRBV10-2 with TRBJ2-7; 7 bases line up with TRBD1. Germline-derived CDR1 and CDR2 are WSHSY and SAAADI. This CDR3 has 13 residues. V dropped 7 bases and J dropped 4; count of bases not matched to a gene: 7. The CDR3 nucleotides read TGCGCCAGCATCCGGGCAGGGGGTTACGAGCAGTACTTC. It translates to CASIRAGGYEQYF.

This clonotype appeared many times. This chain joins TRBV7-2 and TRBJ1-5; D ambiguous. Trimming stripped 0 bases from V and 4 bases from J, with 10 bases between. This CDR3 contains 15 residues. Per the germline V gene, CDR1 is SGHTA and CDR2 is FQGNSA. The CDR3 nucleotides read TGTGCCAGCAGCTTAGCGCTCGCGGGGAATCAGCCCCAGCATTTT. It encodes CASSLALAGNQPQHF.

The sample holds a few counts of this clonotype. This chain links TRBV7-2 with TRBJ2-3; tentatively, D is TRBD1 (5 bases). Looked up from germline, CDR1 is SGHTA and CDR2 is FQGNSA. CDR3 length: 16 residues. Trimming took 1 base from V and 0 from J, leaving 11 bases between them. CDR3 residues: CASSLVGQVSTDTQYF. The CDR3 coding sequence is TGTGCCAGCAGCTTAGTGGGGCAGGTGAGCACAGATACGCAGTATTTT.